These 26 T cell receptor beta chains share one sample of origin, sequenced in a study of cytomegalovirus exposure and HLA in healthy donors. PCR primers comprised 60 Vbeta and 13 Jbeta primers. Assay used: immunoSEQ multiplex PCR; TCRdb lists only in-frame clones, some missing. The sample contains around 210,000 clones, about 81% of which appear only once. What was sequenced was PBMCs. These receptors originate from a woman aged 40 to 50 in good health and CMV-seronegative.

In this sample, this clone turned up once. The chain employs TRBV9 and TRBJ2-5; weak D call: TRBD2 (6 bases). The ends were cut back, 0 bases at V and 5 bases at J, with 14 bases in the middle. The germline CDR1 and CDR2 sequences are SGDLS and YYNGEE. The CDR3 is 15 amino acids. The CDR3 loop is CASSVGLGIRETQYF. The DNA for the CDR3 is TGTGCCAGCAGCGTAGGACTAGGGATAAGGGAGACCCAGTACTTC.

J is TRBJ2-3 and V is TRBV27; 10 bases are a match to TRBD1. Germline assignment: CDR1 MNHEY and CDR2 SMNVEV (reference sequence). This CDR3 has 15 residues. Trimming removed 3 bases from V and 8 bases from J; junction bases left unmatched: 8. The CDR3 coding sequence is TGTGCCAGCAGTTTCCCCGGGACAGGGGATAGTACGCAGTATTTT. It is translated as CASSFPGTGDSTQYF.

V is TRBV7-8 and J is TRBJ1-5; 9 bases match TRBD1. The germline CDR1 and CDR2 sequences are SGHVS and FQNEAQ. V dropped 5 bases and J dropped 5; count of bases not matched to a gene: 7. CDR3 length: 15 residues. CDR3 nucleotide sequence: TGTGCCAGCAGCAAGGGACAGGGAGGGGATCAGCCCCAGCATTTT. Its translation: CASSKGQGGDQPQHF.

In its sample, this clone was seen a few times. J is TRBJ2-1 and V is TRBV5-1, with 7 bases that match TRBD2. This CDR3 comprises 14 residues. After removal of 1 base from V and 7 bases from J, the junction contained 5 bases not matched to a gene. The germline V gene encodes CDR1 SGHRS and CDR2 YFSETQ. CDR3 nucleotide sequence: TGCGCCAGCAGCTTGCGGGAGGATGGGAATGAGCAGTTCTTC. It specifies CASSLREDGNEQFF.

J is TRBJ2-4 and V is TRBV5-1; 8 positions agree with TRBD2. CDR1 is SGHRS and CDR2 is YFSETQ in the germline V gene. J was trimmed by 8 bases and V by 2 bases; bases with no gene match: 3. The CDR3 length is 13 residues. The CDR3 reads CASSFGAGDIQYF. As DNA, the CDR3 is TGCGCCAGCAGCTTTGGAGCGGGGGACATTCAGTACTTC.

This chain links TRBV28 with TRBJ2-1; 15 bases agree with TRBD2. J was trimmed by 2 bases and V by 2 bases; bases with no gene match: 13. CDR1 and CDR2 from the germline V gene are MDHEN and SYDVKM. The CDR3 is made up of 21 amino acids. The CDR3 DNA reads as TGTGCCAGCAGTTTAGGCGCCGGACTAGCGGGAGGGCCGGGGGCCTACAATGAGCAGTTCTTC. This translates into CASSLGAGLAGGPGAYNEQFF.

The chain combines TRBV6-5 with TRBJ2-5; 7 bases agree with TRBD1. The junction had 4 bases not matched to a gene; V was cut back by 4 bases and J by 2 bases. CDR1 is MNHEY, CDR2 SVGAGI, per germline. The CDR3 is 14 residues long. The CDR3 DNA reads TGTGCCAGCAGTTTGCGACAGGGACAAGAGACCCAGTACTTC. It translates to CASSLRQGQETQYF.

The chain uses TRBV7-8 and TRBJ1-5; TRBD1 matches at 12 bases. Germline CDR1 and CDR2: SGHVS and FQNEAQ. The CDR3 is made up of 19 amino acids. Trimming took 2 bases from V and 7 from J; bases not matched to a gene: 15. Here the CDR3 reads CASSLRAGTGGSGWQPQHF. CDR3 sequence (DNA): TGTGCCAGCAGCTTACGCGCCGGGACAGGGGGCTCGGGGTGGCAGCCCCAGCATTTT. Looking up the rest from reference TRBV7-8 and TRBJ1-5 gives the full variable domain: GAGVSQSPRYKVAKRGQDVALRCDPISGHVSLFWYQQALGQGPEFLTYFQNEAQLDKSGLPSDRFFAERPEGSVSTLKIQRTQQEDSAVYLCASSLRAGTGGSGWQPQHFGDGTRLSIL.

The rearrangement uses TRBV5-6 and TRBJ1-2; D perhaps matches TRBD1 (5 bases). Germline V gene data show CDR1 as SGHDT and CDR2 as YYEEEE. CDR3 length: 15 residues. The V end was cut by 5 bases, the J end by 1 base, with 15 bases between. The CDR3 loop reads CASRLRGVINYGYTF. CDR3 DNA: TGTGCCAGCAGGTTAAGGGGTGTAATTAACTATGGCTACACCTTC.

The gene calls are TRBV21-1 and TRBJ1-1; the table's D call, TRBD1, has no DNA check behind it. TRBV21-1 is annotated as a pseudogene. The CDR3 has 21 amino acids. The CDR3 reads CASSLGGDRGKSPDLNTEAFF. The CDR3 DNA reads as TGTGCCAGCAGCCTGGGAGGAGACAGGGGGAAATCCCCGGACTTGAACACTGAAGCTTTCTTT.

Turning to this clone: One junction end disagrees with the germline gene, perhaps due to a read error. This chain connects TRBV5-6 to TRBJ2-2; 9 bases are shared with TRBD2. Germline lookup yields CDR1 SGHDT and CDR2 YYEEEE. The CDR3 runs 16 residues. The CDR3 region has the DNA TGTGCCAGCCAGACTAGCGGCGACGCGAACACCGGGGAGCTATTTTTT. This encodes CASQTSGDANTGELFF.

The rearrangement uses TRBV5-1 and TRBJ2-1; maybe TRBD1 (5 bases). The CDR3 extends over 15 amino acids. V lost 1 base and J lost 6, with 14 bases in between. Looked up from germline, CDR1 is SGHRS and CDR2 is YFSETQ. CDR3 nucleotide sequence: TGCGCCAGCAGCTTGTGGGCAGGGAATTCCAATGAGCAGTTCTTC. This translates into CASSLWAGNSNEQFF.

This chain connects TRBV4-2 to TRBJ2-3; TRBD2 agrees at 7 bases. The ends lost 1 base at V and 4 bases at J; junction bases unmatched: 11. The length of the CDR3 is 17 residues. Germline V gene lookup returns CDR1 LGHNA and CDR2 YNFKEQ. CDR3 nucleotide sequence: TGTGCCAGCAGCCAAGCAGACGGGAGGCCCCTCCCAGATACGCAGTATTTT. Residues: CASSQADGRPLPDTQYF.

This chain links TRBV5-6 with TRBJ1-2, with D perhaps matching TRBD1 (6 bases). Germline V gene lookup returns CDR1 SGHDT and CDR2 YYEEEE. The CDR3 consists of 15 residues. The ends were cut back, 1 base at V and 6 bases at J, with 16 bases in the middle. The CDR3 is CASSLRYRALHGYTF. The DNA for the CDR3 is TGTGCCAGCAGCTTGAGATACAGGGCCCTTCATGGCTACACCTTC.

This clone was observed at least ten times. V and J are TRBV6-4 and TRBJ2-1; TRBD1 is a possible D gene (6 bases). This CDR3 comprises 13 residues. Trimming shortened V by 3 bases and J by 8 bases, and 11 bases separated the two germline ends. Looked up from germline, CDR1 is MRHNA and CDR2 is SNTAGT. This CDR3 reads CASSDSGTHEQFF. The CDR3 nucleotides read TGTGCCAGCAGTGATTCCGGGACACATGAGCAGTTCTTC.

The V and J genes are TRBV19 and TRBJ1-1; a weak D match, TRBD1 (5 bases). Germline-derived CDR1 and CDR2 are LNHDA and SQIVND (reference sequence). The V end was cut by 8 bases, the J end by 1 base, with 8 bases between. The CDR3 contains 12 residues. This CDR3 is CASLQGNTEAFF. The CDR3 coding sequence is TGTGCCAGTCTCCAGGGGAACACTGAAGCTTTCTTT.

The chain links TRBV7-3 to TRBJ2-3; D gene unclear. This CDR3 is 16 amino acids long. From germline, CDR1 is SGHTA and CDR2 FQGTGA. V lost 5 bases to trimming and J lost 1 base, with 16 bases between them. CDR3 protein: CASSGFSSFGTDTQYF. Written as DNA, the CDR3 is TGTGCCAGCAGCGGGTTTAGCAGCTTTGGCACAGATACGCAGTATTTT.

The chain joins TRBV7-9 to TRBJ1-2, with D possibly TRBD1 on 5 matching bases. The V end was cut by 2 bases, the J end by 4 bases, with 17 bases between. From germline, CDR1 is SEHNR and CDR2 FQNEAQ (reference sequence). This CDR3 spans 16 amino acids. CDR3 loop: CASSLSRSDSSYGYTF. DNA of the CDR3: TGTGCCAGCAGCTTAAGCCGTTCCGACAGCTCCTATGGCTACACCTTC.

V usage is TRBV2 and J usage is TRBJ1-2, with D possibly TRBD1 on 5 matching bases. CDR3 size: 11 residues. Germline V gene data show CDR1 as SNHLY and CDR2 as FYNNEI. Between the trimmed V and J ends, which lost 8 bases and 5 bases, there was a span of 9 bases. CDR3 loop: CASQAGYGYTF. The CDR3 nucleotides read TGTGCCAGCCAGGCAGGGTATGGCTACACCTTC. The full variable domain, completed using reference TRBV2 and TRBJ1-2, is EPEVTQTPSHQVTQMGQEVILRCVPISNHLYFYWYRQILGQKVEFLVSFYNNEISEKSEIFDDQFSVERPDGSNFTLKIRSTKLEDSAMYFCASQAGYGYTFGSGTRLTVV.

The chain carries TRBV7-6 and TRBJ2-2, with D possibly TRBD2 on 6 matching bases. This CDR3 is built from 16 residues. Trimming cost V 0 bases and J 0 bases, with 8 bases left between them. Germline CDR1 SGHVS, CDR2 FNYEAQ. The CDR3 loop reads CASSLAEGTNTGELFF. DNA of the CDR3: TGTGCCAGCAGCTTAGCGGAGGGGACGAACACCGGGGAGCTGTTTTTT.

J is TRBJ1-1 and V is TRBV27; 9 bases match TRBD1. The length of the CDR3 is 14 residues. Germline CDR1 and CDR2: MNHEY and SMNVEV (reference sequence). V dropped 8 bases and J dropped 5; count of bases not matched to a gene: 9. The CDR3 spells CASGNTGGWTEAFF. In DNA, the CDR3 is TGTGCCAGCGGAAATACAGGGGGCTGGACTGAAGCTTTCTTT.

A remark on this clone: The sample holds other DNA sequences that translate to the same CDR3. The rearrangement links TRBV13 to TRBJ2-1, with D tentatively TRBD2 (6 bases). Looked up from germline, CDR1 is PRHDT and CDR2 is FYEKMQ (reference sequence). The CDR3 loop spans 14 amino acids. Trimming took off 3 bases at V and 2 bases at J, with 8 bases between the two ends. For the CDR3, the DNA is TGTGCCAGCAGCTTCGGGAGACCCTACAATGAGCAGTTCTTC. Protein product: CASSFGRPYNEQFF.

The chain joins TRBV14 to TRBJ2-5, with 9 bases lining up with TRBD2. The junction had 14 bases not matched to a gene; V was cut back by 1 base and J by 5 bases. Germline CDR1 and CDR2: SGHDN and FVKESK. This CDR3 region has 18 residues. The DNA of the CDR3 is TGTGCCAGCAGCCAAGGACGGTATTCTAGCGGGAAACGGGAGACCCAGTACTTC. It is translated as CASSQGRYSSGKRETQYF.

The chain is built from TRBV9 and TRBJ2-6; D unresolved. Trimming removed 4 bases at V and 4 bases at J, with 12 bases between. The CDR3 is 15 amino acids. Per germline, CDR1 SGDLS and CDR2 YYNGEE. The CDR3 loop reads CASSPLWPGANVLTF. The CDR3, as DNA: TGTGCCAGCAGCCCCCTCTGGCCCGGGGCCAACGTCCTGACTTTC.

J is TRBJ1-1 and V is TRBV15, with 7 positions matching TRBD1. Germline assignment: CDR1 LNHNV and CDR2 YYDKDF (reference sequence). The CDR3 extends over 14 amino acids. J was trimmed by 2 bases and V by 3 bases; bases with no gene match: 3. CDR3 protein: CATSSRQGNTEAFF. The CDR3 bases are TGTGCCACCAGCAGTCGACAGGGAAACACTGAAGCTTTCTTT.

J is TRBJ1-1 and V is TRBV19, with D possibly matching TRBD1 (6 bases). Trimming took off 5 bases at V and 5 bases at J, with 9 bases between the two ends. CDR3 length: 12 amino acids. Germline CDR1 LNHDA, CDR2 SQIVND (reference sequence). The CDR3 loop is CASSQGWTEAFF. CDR3 in DNA: TGTGCCAGTAGTCAGGGGTGGACTGAAGCTTTCTTT. The full variable domain, with the rest looked up from reference TRBV19 and TRBJ1-1, is DGGITQSPKYLFRKEGQNVTLSCEQNLNHDAMYWYRQDPGQGLRLIYYSQIVNDFQKGDIAEGYSVSREKKESFPLTVTSAQKNPTAFYLCASSQGWTEAFFGQGTRLTVV.